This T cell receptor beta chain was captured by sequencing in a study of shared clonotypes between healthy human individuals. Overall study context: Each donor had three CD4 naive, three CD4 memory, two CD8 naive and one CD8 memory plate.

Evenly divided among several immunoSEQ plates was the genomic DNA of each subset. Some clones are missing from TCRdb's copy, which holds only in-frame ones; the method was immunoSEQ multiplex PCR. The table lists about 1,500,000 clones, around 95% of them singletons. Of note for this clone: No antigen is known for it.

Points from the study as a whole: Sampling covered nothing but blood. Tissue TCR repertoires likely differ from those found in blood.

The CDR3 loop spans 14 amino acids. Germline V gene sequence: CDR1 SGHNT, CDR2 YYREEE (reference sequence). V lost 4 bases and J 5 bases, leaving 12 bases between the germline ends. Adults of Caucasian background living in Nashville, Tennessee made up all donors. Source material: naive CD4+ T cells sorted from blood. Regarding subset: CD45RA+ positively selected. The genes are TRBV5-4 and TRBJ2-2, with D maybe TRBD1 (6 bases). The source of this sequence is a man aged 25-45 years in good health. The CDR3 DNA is TGTGCCAGCAGCCCGAAGGGGGAAACCGGGGAGCTGTTTTTT. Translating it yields CASSPKGETGELFF.